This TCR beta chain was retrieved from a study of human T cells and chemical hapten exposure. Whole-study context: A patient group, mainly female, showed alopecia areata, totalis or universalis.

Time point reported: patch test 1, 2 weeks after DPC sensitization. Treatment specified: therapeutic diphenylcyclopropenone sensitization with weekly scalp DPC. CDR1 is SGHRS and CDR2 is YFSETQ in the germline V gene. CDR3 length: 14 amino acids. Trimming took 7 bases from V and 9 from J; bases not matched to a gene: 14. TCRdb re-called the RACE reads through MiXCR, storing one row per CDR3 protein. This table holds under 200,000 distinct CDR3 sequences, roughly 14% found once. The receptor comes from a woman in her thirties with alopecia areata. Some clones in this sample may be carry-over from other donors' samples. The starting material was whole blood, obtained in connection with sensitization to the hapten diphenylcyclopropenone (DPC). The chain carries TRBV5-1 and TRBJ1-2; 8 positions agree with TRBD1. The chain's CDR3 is CASGQGPVGTSYTF. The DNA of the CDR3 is TGCGCCAGCGGACAGGGCCCCGTTGGTACAAGCTACACCTTC. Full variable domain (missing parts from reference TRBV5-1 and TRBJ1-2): KAGVTQTPRYLIKTRGQQVTLSCSPISGHRSVSWYQQTPGQGLQFLFEYFSETQRNKGNFPGRFSGRQFSNSRSEMNVSTLELGDSALYLCASGQGPVGTSYTFGSGTRLTVV.